Below, one T cell receptor (beta chain) is given with its context. What it binds is not known. This sample was included in a study of cytomegalovirus exposure and HLA in healthy donors. Study findings and constraints: Per a prior analysis, the majority of TCR beta V segments were productive roughly 87% or roughly 30% of the time.

Researchers ran the PCR with 60 Vbeta and 13 Jbeta primers. Sequencing used immunoSEQ multiplex PCR; TCRdb keeps in-frame clones, though not all of them. Here the sample spans about 77,000 clones, approximately 78% being singletons. CDR1 is SGHRS, CDR2 YFSETQ, per germline. The CDR3 runs 15 residues. The V and J ends lost 4 bases and 0 bases, in that order; junction bases with no gene match: 4. The V call is TRBV5-1, the J call TRBJ1-1; 9 nucleotides align to TRBD1. This TCR was sampled from a man in his forties in good health and CMV-seronegative. Sequenced: PBMCs. CDR3 DNA: TGCGCCAGCAGCCGGACAGGGGACCTGAACACTGAAGCTTTCTTT. It codes for CASSRTGDLNTEAFF. The variable domain in full, completed from reference TRBV5-1 and TRBJ1-1, reads KAGVTQTPRYLIKTRGQQVTLSCSPISGHRSVSWYQQTPGQGLQFLFEYFSETQRNKGNFPGRFSGRQFSNSRSEMNVSTLELGDSALYLCASSRTGDLNTEAFFGQGTRLTVV.